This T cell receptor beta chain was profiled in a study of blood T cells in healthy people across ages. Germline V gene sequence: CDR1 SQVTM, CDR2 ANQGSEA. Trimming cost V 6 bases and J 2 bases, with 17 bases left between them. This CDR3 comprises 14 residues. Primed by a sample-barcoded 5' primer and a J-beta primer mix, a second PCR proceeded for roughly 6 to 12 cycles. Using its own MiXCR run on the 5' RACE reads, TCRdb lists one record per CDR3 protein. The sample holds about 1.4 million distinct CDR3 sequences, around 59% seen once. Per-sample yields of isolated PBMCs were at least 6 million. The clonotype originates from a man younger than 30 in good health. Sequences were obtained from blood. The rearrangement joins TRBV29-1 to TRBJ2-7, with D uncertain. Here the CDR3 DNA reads TGCAGCGTGGCCCCTGCGGACGGAACCTACGAGCAGTACTTC. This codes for CSVAPADGTYEQYF.